Listed below are T cell receptor beta chains from one sample, sequenced in a study of radiotherapy plus CTLA-4 blockade in lung cancer. TCRdb's copy holds only in-frame clones and misses some; the assay was immunoSEQ multiplex PCR. The data show about 83,000 clones, about 79% seen once. The sample consisted of peripheral blood, taken from a patient treated with radiotherapy plus ipilimumab. The receptors were sampled from a human donor with non-small cell lung cancer who had a partial response to radiotherapy plus ipilimumab. Some clones in this sample may be carry-over from other donors' samples. CDR3s leave out the opening cysteine and the closing phenylalanine or tryptophan.

TRBV7-3	13	ASSPTTGGWDTQY
TRBV7-3	11	ASSSNTGETQY
TRBV4-1	13	ASSQGGDLTDTQY
TRBV19	13	ASSQRGQGVGELF
TRBV11-3	12	ASSTQGTYNEQF
TRBV28	10	ASSFLNSPLH
TRBV7-2	9	ASSLSYEQY
TRBV6-5	13	ASRSRGRWGEKLF
TRBV4-2	13	ASSQEGRVSDEQF
TRBV6-1	12	ASSQTLTRDEQY
TRBV25-1	15	ASSENGQGAGNTEAF
TRBV19	14	ATTSGGTVNPYEQY
TRBV5-1	12	ASSLGTAEETQY
TRBV19	12	ASSIRRGGTEQY
TRBV21-1	10	ASTSRGTEAF
TRBV4-1	18	ASSQGSRGGSLSLDEKLF
TRBV18	14	ASSHRGRGQQETQY
TRBV5-1	13	ASSFDGGATSPFH
TRBV28	12	ASSSGTGGTEAF
TRBV2	12	ASSQGAGTDTQY
TRBV5-1	17	ASSLDPRGLSERTYEQY
TRBV11-2	10	ASSPSRGWQF
TRBV19	13	ASRWAGDNSYEQY
TRBV9	14	ASSPRTGDSLYGYT
TRBV20-1	9	SAAQNYGYT
TRBV11-2	11	ASSLSEQYEQY
TRBV5-1	14	ASGPQPGTSGYEQY
TRBV2	11	ASSLQMNTEAF
TRBV11-2	14	ASSLGLAGEYNEQF
TRBV28	16	ASSLSFSGPKRGYEQY
TRBV28	12	ASSNGGAEEKLF
TRBV18	13	ASSRLAGGTGELF
TRBV27	15	ASGDLKGASGGSEQF
TRBV7-9	12	ASSRGTEDYGYT
TRBV2	19	ASSEAKTSGRGSLRQETQY
TRBV19	12	ASKKSYNTGELF
TRBV28	14	ASSQGLAGATDTQY
TRBV7-2	12	ASSLGSVQETQY
TRBV7-3	11	ASSVQGWETQY
TRBV5-5	11	ASSRGTLETQY
TRBV6-5	12	ASSPLAGGAEQF
TRBV19	14	ASSLYDRGDTGELF